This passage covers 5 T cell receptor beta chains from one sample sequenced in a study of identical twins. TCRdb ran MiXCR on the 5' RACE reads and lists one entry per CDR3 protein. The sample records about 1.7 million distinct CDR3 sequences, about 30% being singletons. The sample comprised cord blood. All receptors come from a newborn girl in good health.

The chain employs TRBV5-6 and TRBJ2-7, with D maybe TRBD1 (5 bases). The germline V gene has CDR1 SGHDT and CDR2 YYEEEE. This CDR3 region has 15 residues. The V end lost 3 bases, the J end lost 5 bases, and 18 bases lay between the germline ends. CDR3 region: CASSYRWTLPNEQYF. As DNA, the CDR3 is TGTGCCAGCAGCTACCGATGGACATTACCTAACGAGCAGTACTTC. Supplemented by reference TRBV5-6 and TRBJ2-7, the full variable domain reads DAGVTQSPTHLIKTRGQQVTLRCSPKSGHDTVSWYQQALGQGPQFIFQYYEEEERQRGNFPDRFSGHQFPNYSSELNVNALLLGDSALYLCASSYRWTLPNEQYFGPGTRLTVT.

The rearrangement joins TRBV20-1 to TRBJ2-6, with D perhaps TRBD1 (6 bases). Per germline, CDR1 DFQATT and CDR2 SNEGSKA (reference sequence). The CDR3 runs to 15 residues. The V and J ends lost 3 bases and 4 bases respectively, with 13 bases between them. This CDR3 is CSASVQGQGANVLTF. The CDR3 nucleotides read TGCAGTGCTAGTGTACAGGGTCAAGGGGCCAACGTCCTGACTTTC.

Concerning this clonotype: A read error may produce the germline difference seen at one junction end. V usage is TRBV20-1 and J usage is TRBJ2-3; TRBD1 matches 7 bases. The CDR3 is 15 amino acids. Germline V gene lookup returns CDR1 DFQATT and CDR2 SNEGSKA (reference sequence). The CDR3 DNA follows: TGCAGTGCTAGAGACGCAGGGTTCGGGACAGATGCGCAGTATTTT. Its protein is CSARDAGFGTDAQYF.

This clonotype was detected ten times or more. The DNA of the CDR3 is TGTGCCAGCAGCAGACAGGGTCCTTACTCCTACGAGCAGTACTTC. It codes for CASSRQGPYSYEQYF. This chain joins TRBV7-9 and TRBJ2-7; 7 bases fit TRBD1. The V gene end was trimmed by 5 bases and the J gene end by 0 bases; junction bases not matched to a gene: 7. This CDR3 region has 15 residues. Germline CDR1 is SEHNR and CDR2 is FQNEAQ (reference sequence). Based on the CDR3 plus reference TRBV7-9 and TRBJ2-7, the full variable domain is DTGVSQNPRHKITKRGQNVTFRCDPISEHNRLYWYRQTLGQGPEFLTYFQNEAQLEKSRLLSDRFSAERPKGSFSTLEIQRTEQGDSAMYLCASSRQGPYSYEQYFGPGTRLTVT.

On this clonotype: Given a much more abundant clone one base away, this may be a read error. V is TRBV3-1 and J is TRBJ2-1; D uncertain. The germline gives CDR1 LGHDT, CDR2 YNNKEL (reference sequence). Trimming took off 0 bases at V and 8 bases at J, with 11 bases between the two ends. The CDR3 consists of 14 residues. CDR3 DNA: TGTGCCAGCAGCCAAGATGGGCGGATCCATGAGCAGTTCTTC. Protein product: CASSQDGRIHEQFF.